These 23 T cell receptor beta chains originate from one sample sequenced in a study of PD-1 blockade in mismatch repair-deficient tumors. The repertoire was sequenced with immunoSEQ multiplex PCR; TCRdb's copy has only in-frame clones and lacks some. The table includes under 150,000 clones, roughly 90% detected once. This specimen was peripheral blood, taken 70 to 72 weeks after starting pembrolizumab. The origin of the receptors is an adult with mismatch repair-deficient cancer.

CDR3 sequence: CASSGGWGADTQYF. Written as DNA, the CDR3 is TGTGCCAGCAGCGGTGGCTGGGGGGCAGATACGCAGTATTTT. The V gene is TRBV13, the J gene TRBJ2-3; maybe TRBD2 (6 bases). This CDR3 is built from 14 residues. Germline V lookup: CDR1 PRHDT, CDR2 FYEKMQ (reference sequence). Trimming pared 5 bases from V and 4 bases from J, leaving 13 bases between.

This chain joins TRBV15 and TRBJ2-3, with 9 positions matching TRBD2. CDR1 is LNHNV, CDR2 YYDKDF, per germline (reference sequence). The CDR3 is 15 amino acids. Unmatched junction bases numbered 5, after V lost 5 bases and J lost 2 bases. The CDR3 loop is CATSPSSGTTDTQYF. CDR3 sequence (DNA): TGTGCCACCAGCCCCTCTAGCGGGACCACAGATACGCAGTATTTT.

V is TRBV28 and J is TRBJ2-7; D gene unclear. The length of the CDR3 is 13 residues. Germline V gene data show CDR1 as MDHEN and CDR2 as SYDVKM. Trimming cost V 5 bases and J 2 bases, with 10 bases left between them. The chain's CDR3 is CASSLTVTYEQYF. For the CDR3, the DNA is TGTGCCAGCAGTCTCACTGTAACCTACGAGCAGTACTTC. Full variable domain (outside the CDR3, taken from reference TRBV28 and TRBJ2-7): DVKVTQSSRYLVKRTGEKVFLECVQDMDHENMFWYRQDPGLGLRLIYFSYDVKMKEKGDIPEGYSVSREKKERFSLILESASTNQTSMYLCASSLTVTYEQYFGPGTRLTVT.

The CDR3 DNA sequence: TGTGCAAGTCGCTTTTTCCTCAAGGGCGGACTGAACACCGGGGAGCTGTTTTTT. Its translation: CASRFFLKGGLNTGELFF. The rearrangement links TRBV12-2 to TRBJ2-2; the table gives TRBD2 as D, unverified against the DNA. TRBV12-2 is a listed pseudogene. The CDR3 has 18 amino acids.

V and J are TRBV7-6 and TRBJ2-3; 8 positions agree with TRBD2. CDR1 is SGHVS and CDR2 is FNYEAQ in the germline V gene. The length of the CDR3 is 16 residues. The trim removed 5 bases at V and 4 bases at J, leaving 11 bases unmatched. The CDR3 loop is CASSASERENPDTQYF. The CDR3 region has the DNA TGTGCCAGCAGCGCAAGTGAGCGGGAGAACCCAGATACGCAGTATTTT.

The rearrangement uses TRBV13 and TRBJ2-1; 12 bases match TRBD1. The CDR3 runs to 15 residues. Per germline, CDR1 PRHDT and CDR2 FYEKMQ (reference sequence). V dropped 4 bases and J dropped 5; count of bases not matched to a gene: 3. CDR3 region: CASSWGQGAHNEQFF. CDR3 coding DNA: TGTGCCAGCAGCTGGGGACAGGGGGCTCACAATGAGCAGTTCTTC.

The chain carries TRBV7-6 and TRBJ2-2; D not certain. Trimming took 5 bases from V and 4 from J, leaving 11 bases between them. From germline, CDR1 is SGHVS and CDR2 FNYEAQ. The CDR3 runs to 14 residues. CDR3 DNA sequence: TGTGCCAGCAGCCGACCGCTCGGCACCGGGGAGCTGTTTTTT. Amino acid sequence: CASSRPLGTGELFF.

This chain uses TRBV4-3 with TRBJ2-7; weak D call: TRBD2 (5 bases). Germline V CDR1 and CDR2: LGHNA, YSLEER. The CDR3 has 14 amino acids. Trimming cost V 4 bases and J 3 bases, with 13 bases left between them. CDR3 nucleotides: TGCGCCAGCAGCCTAGTCGAGGGCGACTACGAGCAGTACTTC. Protein product: CASSLVEGDYEQYF.

The V gene is TRBV29-1, the J gene TRBJ2-7; TRBD1 matches at 9 bases. The CDR3 totals 11 residues. J lost 6 bases, V lost 3 bases, and 0 bases had no gene match. Germline lookup yields CDR1 SQVTM and CDR2 ANQGSEA. The CDR3 region is CSVEDRGEQYF. CDR3 bases: TGCAGCGTTGAGGACAGGGGCGAGCAGTACTTC.

The DNA for the CDR3 is TGTGCCAGCAGCCCGGGAGGACAGGGGGTTTCGTACCAAGAGACCCAGTACTTC. This translates into CASSPGGQGVSYQETQYF. The chain couples TRBV9 to TRBJ2-5, with 10 positions matching TRBD1. Losses at the gene ends were 4 bases for V and 0 bases for J; bases not matched to a gene: 12. Germline CDR1 SGDLS, CDR2 YYNGEE. The CDR3 totals 18 residues. Full variable domain (missing parts from reference TRBV9 and TRBJ2-5): DSGVTQTPKHLITATGQRVTLRCSPRSGDLSVYWYQQSLDQGLQFLIQYYNGEERAKGNILERFSAQQFPDLHSELNLSSLELGDSALYFCASSPGGQGVSYQETQYFGPGTRLLVL.

This chain connects TRBV7-2 to TRBJ2-2, with D unresolved. There are 13 residues in the CDR3. Germline V gene data show CDR1 as SGHTA and CDR2 as FQGNSA. V was pared by 4 bases and J by 1 base, with 4 bases between. CDR3 region: CASSYRNTGELFF. The CDR3 nucleotides read TGTGCCAGCAGCTACAGGAACACCGGGGAGCTGTTTTTT.

Details on this clone: The junction shows a germline mismatch at one end, possibly a read error. The genes are TRBV7-6 and TRBJ2-1; D unresolved. The CDR3 covers 12 residues. Germline values: CDR1 SGHVS, CDR2 FNYEAQ. Here the CDR3 reads CASSSSHNEQFF. The CDR3 region has the DNA TGTGCCAGCAGCTCCTCCCACAATGAGCAGTTCTTC. Based on the CDR3 plus reference TRBV7-6 and TRBJ2-1, the full variable domain is GAGVSQSPRYKVTKRGQDVALRCDPISGHVSLYWYRQALGQGPEFLTYFNYEAQQDKSGLPNDRFSAERPEGSISTLTIQRTEQRDSAMYRCASSSSHNEQFFGPGTRLTVL.

The chain links TRBV5-4 to TRBJ2-2; 10 nucleotides agree with TRBD2. The germline V gene has CDR1 SGHNT and CDR2 YYREEE (reference sequence). Trimming at V came to 4 bases and at J to 2 bases, leaving 5 bases not matched to a gene. The length of the CDR3 is 16 residues. CDR3 coding DNA: TGTGCCAGCAGCGGCTCTAGCGGGAGAAACACCGGGGAGCTGTTTTTT. Its translation: CASSGSSGRNTGELFF.

The rearrangement uses TRBV6-1 and TRBJ2-2, with 10 positions matching TRBD2. V lost 4 bases and J lost 7; bases outside the gene matches: 9. Germline-derived CDR1 and CDR2 are MNHNS and SASEGT. The CDR3 contains 16 residues. CDR3 DNA: TGTGCCAGCAGTGTCCTAGCGGGAGAGGGGTTCGGGGAGCTGTTTTTT. Protein sequence: CASSVLAGEGFGELFF.

CDR3 region: CASSYTIGGSGGYTF. For the CDR3, the DNA is TGCGCCAGCAGCTATACCATAGGGGGTAGCGGTGGCTACACCTTC. The chain joins TRBV5-1 to TRBJ1-2, with D possibly being TRBD1 (6 bases). With 3 bases removed from V and 7 bases from J, the gap between germline ends came to 19 bases. Germline V gene data show CDR1 as SGHRS and CDR2 as YFSETQ. The CDR3 length is 15 residues.

This clone was recorded once. This chain connects TRBV7-2 to TRBJ2-1; a weak D match, TRBD1 (6 bases). Germline V gene lookup returns CDR1 SGHTA and CDR2 FQGNSA. CDR3 length: 14 amino acids. Trimming took 6 bases from V and 5 from J, leaving 14 bases between them. CDR3 protein: CASSLRGSNNEQFF. CDR3 coding DNA: TGTGCCAGCAGTTTGAGGGGGAGTAACAATGAGCAGTTCTTC.

The chain uses TRBV29-1 and TRBJ1-2; D remains ambiguous. Trimming removed 4 bases at V and 5 bases at J, with 11 bases between. The CDR3 runs to 12 residues. From germline, CDR1 is SQVTM and CDR2 ANQGSEA. CDR3 region: CSVVKGLYGYTF. In DNA form, the CDR3 reads TGCAGCGTTGTTAAGGGCTTATATGGCTACACCTTC.

The V and J genes are TRBV19 and TRBJ2-4; 9 bases are shared with TRBD1. The V and J ends lost 4 bases and 0 bases, in that order; junction bases with no gene match: 10. The CDR3 extends over 18 amino acids. The germline gives CDR1 LNHDA, CDR2 SQIVND (reference sequence). The CDR3 loop is CASSKGTGLQLAKNIQYF. CDR3 nucleotide sequence: TGTGCCAGTAGTAAAGGGACAGGGCTCCAGCTAGCCAAAAACATTCAGTACTTC.

The chain has TRBV7-2 and TRBJ2-3; weak D call: TRBD1 (5 bases). Trimming pared 0 bases from V and 2 bases from J, leaving 15 bases between. The CDR3 loop spans 17 amino acids. The germline V gene has CDR1 SGHTA and CDR2 FQGNSA. The CDR3 spells CASSLAGPTTLTDTQYF. CDR3 bases: TGTGCCAGCAGCTTAGCGGGGCCGACAACTCTCACAGATACGCAGTATTTT. Supplemented by reference TRBV7-2 and TRBJ2-3, the full variable domain reads GAGVSQSPSNKVTEKGKDVELRCDPISGHTALYWYRQSLGQGLEFLIYFQGNSAPDKSGLPSDRFSAERTGGSVSTLTIQRTQQEDSAVYLCASSLAGPTTLTDTQYFGPGTRLTVL.

The chain links TRBV29-1 to TRBJ2-7; D is ambiguous. Germline-derived CDR1 and CDR2 are SQVTM and ANQGSEA. V was shortened by 4 bases and J by 1 base, with 11 bases between the two germline ends. The CDR3 spans 13 residues. CDR3 nucleotide sequence: TGCAGCGTTGTTAGGGAAGGGTCCTACGAGCAGTACTTC. Translating gives CSVVREGSYEQYF.

CDR3: CASSLGGIFSYEQYF. DNA of the CDR3: TGTGCCAGCAGCTTAGGGGGGATCTTCTCCTACGAGCAGTACTTC. The J gene is TRBJ2-7, the V gene TRBV7-6; D is possibly TRBD1 or TRBD2 (5 bases each). The CDR3 has 15 amino acids. CDR1 is SGHVS and CDR2 is FNYEAQ in the germline V gene. V lost 1 base and J 0 bases, leaving 10 bases between the germline ends. The whole variable domain, filled in from reference TRBV7-6 and TRBJ2-7, reads GAGVSQSPRYKVTKRGQDVALRCDPISGHVSLYWYRQALGQGPEFLTYFNYEAQQDKSGLPNDRFSAERPEGSISTLTIQRTEQRDSAMYRCASSLGGIFSYEQYFGPGTRLTVT.

The J gene is TRBJ2-4, the V gene TRBV11-2; no firm D call. CDR3 size: 15 residues. Looked up from germline, CDR1 is SGHAT and CDR2 is FQNNGV. The ends were cut back, 5 bases at V and 2 bases at J, with 13 bases in the middle. CDR3 in DNA: TGTGCCAGCAGCCCACTCGGGCGTTCCAAAAACATTCAGTACTTC. Translation gives CASSPLGRSKNIQYF.

This rearrangement joins TRBV21-1 to TRBJ2-5; TRBD2, as called in the table, went unchecked against the DNA. TRBV21-1 is a recognized pseudogene. The CDR3 is made up of 17 amino acids. CDR3 in amino acids: CASSNGTSGRVGETQYF. The CDR3 bases are TGTGCCAGCAGCAATGGGACTAGCGGGAGGGTGGGAGAGACCCAGTACTTC.